This T cell receptor beta chain originates from a study of Graves' ophthalmopathy and Graves' hyperthyroidism. Germline CDR1 and CDR2: SGDLS and YYNGEE. CDR3 size: 13 residues. With 4 bases removed from V and 3 bases from J, the gap between germline ends came to 10 bases. RNA transcripts were the source from which TCR beta CDR3 regions were amplified. RT-PCR in the first round used HTBI primers; a second-round multiplex PCR followed. One entry per CDR3 protein, called by TCRdb with MiXCR from the multiplex PCR reads. The sample has about 240,000 distinct CDR3 sequences, about 47% seen once. Serum thyroxine and TRAb, along with clinical symptoms, thyroid ultrasound and orbital computed tomography, were what diagnosis relied on. This clonotype was recorded at least ten times.

The sequence came from an adult man with Graves' ophthalmopathy. The rearrangement links TRBV9 to TRBJ1-2; D call uncertain. Sequencing used peripheral blood. CDR3 residues: CASSMGNHYGYTF. CDR3 sequence (DNA): TGTGCCAGCAGCATGGGAAATCACTATGGCTACACCTTC.